This T cell receptor beta chain was recovered during a study of a mutant IDH1 vaccine in newly diagnosed glioma. With respect to this clone: The antigen is unknown.

The CDR3 is 14 amino acids. Germline CDR1 is SGHNT and CDR2 is YYREEE (reference sequence). Trimming removed 3 bases at V and 3 bases at J, with 13 bases between. Assay used: immunoSEQ multiplex PCR; TCRdb lists only in-frame clones, some missing. The repertoire holds tens of thousands of clones, with 80% to 90% as singletons. Time point noted: week 5, during vaccination. Topical imiquimod accompanied each vaccine dose, which consisted of 300 ug of mutant IDH1 20-mer peptide. The clonotype was recovered from a man aged 18 to 30 with glioma. The chain has TRBV5-4 and TRBJ2-7; D perhaps matches TRBD2 (6 bases). The sequences come from PBMCs, collected from a glioma patient whose treatment included an IDH1 peptide vaccine. Here the CDR3 DNA reads TGTGCCAGCAGCTCGCAGGGAGGTAGCTACGAGCAGTACTTC. Translating gives CASSSQGGSYEQYF.